The clone carrying this T cell receptor beta chain was recorded at least ten times. The antigen is unknown. Amplified regions were TCR beta CDR3 sequences from RNA transcripts. A first-round RT-PCR of the TCR CDR3 used the HTBI primer set. TCRdb recomputed calls from the multiplex PCR reads with MiXCR, one row per CDR3 protein. Of approximately 400,000 distinct CDR3 sequences in the sample, less than 15% were seen once. The data were obtained in a study of T cells in Graves' hyperthyroidism and ophthalmopathy. Whole-study results and caveats: Ophthalmopathy was told apart from stable hyperthyroidism by a 13 V-J model. Ophthalmopathy prediction by the model preceded onset by a median about 6.5 months.

V lost 4 bases and J lost 0, with 7 bases in between. The CDR3 runs to 12 residues. CDR1 is DFQATT and CDR2 is SNEGSKA in the germline V gene (reference sequence). This clonotype originated in a man aged 25-45 years with Graves' hyperthyroidism that later progressed to Graves' ophthalmopathy. The material sequenced was blood. The rearrangement links TRBV20-1 to TRBJ2-7; D remains unclear. This chain's CDR3 is CSATRDSYEQYF. DNA of the CDR3: TGCAGTGCTACCAGAGACTCCTACGAGCAGTACTTC.